This TCR beta chain was retrieved from a study of beta chain features in type 1 diabetes. Across the study: Age, gender and cell yields were similar between patients and healthy donors.

The sample holds a few counts of this clone. The antigen is unknown. Deletions cut 5 bases from V and 8 bases from J, with 18 bases between. CDR1 is SEHNR, CDR2 FQNEAQ, per germline (reference sequence). The CDR3 covers 15 residues. Averaging approximately 0.11 L, one heparinised blood draw was given by each donor. Points from the study as a whole: Cells carrying high TCR expression could end up over-represented when cDNA is sequenced. Shorter templates might be favored by PCR, equally in patients and controls. TCRB CDR3 length was moderately but significantly reduced in all four CD4+ subsets of Type 1 diabetes patients.

Expressed TCRB transcripts were sequenced after all isolated RNA was converted to cDNA. Sequencing used immunoSEQ multiplex PCR; TCRdb keeps in-frame clones, though not all of them. The sample carries approximately 240,000 clones, 16% recorded once. This TCR derives from a man aged 25-45 years with type 1 diabetes. The sample taken for sequencing was naive CD4+ T cells from blood. The gene calls are TRBV7-9 and TRBJ1-4, with a tentative D call TRBD1 (6 bases). DNA of the CDR3: TGTGCCAGCAGCGCTAAGCGACAGGAGGCCGAAAAACTGTTTTTT. As protein: CASSAKRQEAEKLFF.